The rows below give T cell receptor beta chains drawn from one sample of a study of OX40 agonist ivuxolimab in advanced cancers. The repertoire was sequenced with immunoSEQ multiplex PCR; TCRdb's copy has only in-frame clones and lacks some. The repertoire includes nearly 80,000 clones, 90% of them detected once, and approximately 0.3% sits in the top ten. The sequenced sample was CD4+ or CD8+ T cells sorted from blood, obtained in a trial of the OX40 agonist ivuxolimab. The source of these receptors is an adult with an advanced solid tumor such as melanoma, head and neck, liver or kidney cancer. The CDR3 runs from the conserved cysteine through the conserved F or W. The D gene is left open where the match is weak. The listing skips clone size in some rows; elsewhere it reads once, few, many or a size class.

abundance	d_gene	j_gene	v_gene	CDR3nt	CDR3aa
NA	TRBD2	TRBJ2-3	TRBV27	TGTGCCAGCAGTGCAGGGCTAGCGGGGACAGATACGCAGTATTTT	CASSAGLAGTDTQYF
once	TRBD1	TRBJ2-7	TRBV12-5	TGTGCTAGTGGACTTGGACAGGGGACGTACGAGCAGTACTTC	CASGLGQGTYEQYF
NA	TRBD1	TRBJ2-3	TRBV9	TGTGCCAGCAGCGTAGGGACAGGGGATGGTACCGATACGCAGTATTTT	CASSVGTGDGTDTQYF
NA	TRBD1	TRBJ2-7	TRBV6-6	TGTGCCATCCAACCGGGACAGGGGGCCACCTACGAGCAGTACTTC	CAIQPGQGATYEQYF
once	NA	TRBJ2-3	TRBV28	TGTGCCTCTAGGGCTGGCCTTCTCAGCACAGATACGCAGTATTTT	CASRAGLLSTDTQYF
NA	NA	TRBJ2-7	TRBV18	TGTGCCAGCTCACCACCACAGGTCGGCTACGAGCAGTACTTC	CASSPPQVGYEQYF
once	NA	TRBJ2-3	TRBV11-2	TGTGCCAGCAGCTTAGGCCTCGGGGTAAATACGCAGTATTTT	CASSLGLGVNTQYF
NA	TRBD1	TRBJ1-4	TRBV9	TGTGCCAGCAGCGTAACCGGGACAGGGGAAAAACTGTTTTTT	CASSVTGTGEKLFF
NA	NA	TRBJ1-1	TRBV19	TGTGCCAGTACCTTGACAGGATGGGTATTGAGACGGAACACTGAAGCTTTCTTT	CASTLTGWVLRRNTEAFF
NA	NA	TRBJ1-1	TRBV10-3	TGTGCCATCAGTGAGTCGCCCGTAGGGGCGAACACTGAAGCTTTCTTT	CAISESPVGANTEAFF
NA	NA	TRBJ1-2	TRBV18	TGTGCCAGCACCGACTCGGCCGGGGGAAGAGGCTACACCTTC	CASTDSAGGRGYTF
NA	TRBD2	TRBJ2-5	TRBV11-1	TGTGCCAGCAGCACTACGACTAGCGGGGGAAGTGAGTACTTC	CASSTTTSGGSEYF
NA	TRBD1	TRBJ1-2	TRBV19	TGTGCCAGTAGTATGGGGGACAGGGCCTATGGCTACACCTTC	CASSMGDRAYGYTF
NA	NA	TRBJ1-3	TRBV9	TGTGCCAGCAGCGCACAGGGAATAGAAGGAAACACCATATATTTT	CASSAQGIEGNTIYF
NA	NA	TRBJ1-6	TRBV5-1	TGCGCCAGCAGCTTGCAGGCAGACCGGGGTTCACCCCTCCACTTT	CASSLQADRGSPLHF
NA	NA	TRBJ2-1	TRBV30	TGTGCCTGGAGTGCCGGAGAGACGAAGTTCTTC	CAWSAGETKFF
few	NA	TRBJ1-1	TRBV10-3	TGTGCCATCAGTGAGTCGGGCGGGTTCACTGAAGCTTTCTTT	CAISESGGFTEAFF
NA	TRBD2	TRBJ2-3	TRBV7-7	TGTGCTAGCAGCCTTAGCGGGGGCACAGATACGCAGTATTTT	CASSLSGGTDTQYF
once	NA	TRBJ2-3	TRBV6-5	TGTGCCAGCACGGGCGACACAGATACGCAGTATTTT	CASTGDTDTQYF
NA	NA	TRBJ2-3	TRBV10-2	TGCGCCAGCAGGGGCACAGATACGCAGTATTTT	CASRGTDTQYF
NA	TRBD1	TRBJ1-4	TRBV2	TGTGCCAGCAGTGAAGGGGGACAGAGAGGCCGGCTGTTTTTT	CASSEGGQRGRLFF
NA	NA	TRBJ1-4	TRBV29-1	TGCAGCGTCGCCAACAGGGATATAAATGAAAAACTGTTTTTT	CSVANRDINEKLFF
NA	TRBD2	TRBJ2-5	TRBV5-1	TGCGCCAGCGGGGCTAGCGGGGGGGCTGGAGAGACCCAGTACTTC	CASGASGGAGETQYF
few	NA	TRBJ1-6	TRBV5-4	TGTGCCAGCAGCTCCTCTCCTACTGTTTCACCCCTCCACTTT	CASSSSPTVSPLHF
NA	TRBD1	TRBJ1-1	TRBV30	TGTGCCTGGAGTGTTACAGGGGGGACGAACACTGAAGCTTTCTTT	CAWSVTGGTNTEAFF
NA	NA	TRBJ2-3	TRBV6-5	TGTGCCAGTCGTAAGGGGGTCACAGATACGCAGTATTTT	CASRKGVTDTQYF
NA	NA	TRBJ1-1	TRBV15	TGTGCCACCAGCAGCACAGGGAACACTGAAGCTTTCTTT	CATSSTGNTEAFF
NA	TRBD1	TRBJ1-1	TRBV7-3	TGTGCCAGCAGCTTAATGGCGCCCGGGACAGGGAACACTGAAGCTTTCTTT	CASSLMAPGTGNTEAFF
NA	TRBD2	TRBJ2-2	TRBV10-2	TGCGCCAGCAGACTAGCGGGGGCCAACACCGGGGAGCTGTTTTTT	CASRLAGANTGELFF
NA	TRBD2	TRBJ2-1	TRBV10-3	TGTGCCATCAGTGATAGGGGCGGGGGGGCCCCATATGAGCAGTTCTTC	CAISDRGGGAPYEQFF
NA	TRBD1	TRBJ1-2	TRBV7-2	TGTGCCAGCAGCCTCAACCTGGGACAGGGGTATGGCTACACCTTC	CASSLNLGQGYGYTF
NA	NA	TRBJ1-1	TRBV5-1	TGCGCCAGCAGCTTGGAGGAGGGTTCGCTAGCTTTCTTT	CASSLEEGSLAFF
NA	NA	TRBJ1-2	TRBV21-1	TGTGCCAGCAGCCCTACCTGGGGGATCTATGGCTACACCTTC	CASSPTWGIYGYTF
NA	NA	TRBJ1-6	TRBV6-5	TGTGCCAGCAGTTACGGAGCAGCCGATATCAATTCACCCCTCCACTTT	CASSYGAADINSPLHF
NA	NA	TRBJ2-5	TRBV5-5	TGTGCCAGCAGCTTGGGATCGGCCCCGGAGACCCAGTACTTC	CASSLGSAPETQYF
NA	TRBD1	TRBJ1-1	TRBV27	TGTGCCAGCAGTCCCCTCCTGCTTACAGGGGTTATGAACACTGAAGCTTTCTTT	CASSPLLLTGVMNTEAFF
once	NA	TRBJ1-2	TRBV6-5	TGTGCCAGCAGTTACTCTGGGGAAAACTATGGCTACACCTTC	CASSYSGENYGYTF
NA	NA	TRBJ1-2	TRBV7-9	TGTGCCAGCAGCCCTGGTGGACAGAGTATTTTTGGCTACACCTTC	CASSPGGQSIFGYTF
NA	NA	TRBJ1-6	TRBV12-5	TGTGCTAGTGGTTTCAGGCATCGGGCGCATAATTCACCCCTCCACTTT	CASGFRHRAHNSPLHF
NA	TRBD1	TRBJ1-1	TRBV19	TGTGCCAGTAGTATCGACAGGGGGGACACTGAAGCTTTCTTT	CASSIDRGDTEAFF
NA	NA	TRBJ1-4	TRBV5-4	TGTGCCAGCAGCGCAGACCCGGACGGTAATGAAAAACTGTTTTTT	CASSADPDGNEKLFF
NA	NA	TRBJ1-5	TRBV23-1	TGCGCCAGCAGTCAATCGGGCGGGAGCCCCAAAGTTCAAGGCAATCAGCCCCAGCATTTT	CASSQSGGSPKVQGNQPQHF
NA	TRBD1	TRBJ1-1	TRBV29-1	TGCAGCGTTGGAGAGACAGGGGGCTACACTGAAGCTTTCTTT	CSVGETGGYTEAFF
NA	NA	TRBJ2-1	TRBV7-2	TGTGCCAGCAGCTTAGTACAGTACAATGAGCAGTTCTTC	CASSLVQYNEQFF
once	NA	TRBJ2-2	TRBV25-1	TGTGCCAGCAGCCATAGAGAGGGAAACACCGGGGAGCTGTTTTTT	CASSHREGNTGELFF
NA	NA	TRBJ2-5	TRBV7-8	TGTGCCAGCAGCTTAGAGGCGGGGATGGCGGAGACCCAGTACTTC	CASSLEAGMAETQYF
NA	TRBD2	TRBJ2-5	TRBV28	TGTGCCAGCAGTTTAAGGCTAGCGGGGGGGGAGACCCAGTACTTC	CASSLRLAGGETQYF
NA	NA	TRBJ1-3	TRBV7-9	TGTGCCAGCAGCTTCTGGGAGTCAGGAAACACCATATATTTT	CASSFWESGNTIYF
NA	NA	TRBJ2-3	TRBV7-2	TGTGCCAGCAGCTTAAGGGGGAGGCGGGGCGGATCTAGCACAGATACGCAGTATTTT	CASSLRGRRGGSSTDTQYF
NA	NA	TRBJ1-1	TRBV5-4	TGTGCCAGCAGCGGGGGGTCGCACACTGAAGCTTTCTTT	CASSGGSHTEAFF
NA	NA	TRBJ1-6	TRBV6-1	TGTGCCAGCAGTTTACACCCGACCAATTCACCCCTCCACTTT	CASSLHPTNSPLHF
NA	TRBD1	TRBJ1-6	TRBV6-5	TGTGCCAGCAGTTACTCGGGGCAGGGGGGCCTCCACTTT	CASSYSGQGGLHF
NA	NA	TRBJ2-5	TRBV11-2	TGTGCCAGCAGCTTAGAATTGGGGAGGGAGACCCAGTACTTC	CASSLELGRETQYF
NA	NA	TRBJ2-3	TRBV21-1	TGTGCCAGCAGCAAACCGATCGCAACAGAATCAACCACAGATACGCAGTATTTT	CASSKPIATESTTDTQYF